The T cell receptor beta chain described here comes from a study of blood T cell repertoires in COVID-19. At the level of the study: From the United States, Italy and Spain came samples of acute and convalescent COVID-19. Sources were T cells, B-cell-depleted T cells, or PBMCs; the material itself was cDNA or gDNA.

Source study methods: Amplification from reference gene primers served as the basis for estimated nucleated cell counts. Sequencing was performed with immunoSEQ multiplex PCR; in TCRdb, only in-frame clones are kept and a portion is missing. V and J calls and clone size are those listed in that table; D and trimming were worked out from the DNA. The sample has approximately 260,000 clones, 82% seen once. There are 12 residues in the CDR3. The V end was cut by 10 bases, the J end by 2 bases, with 11 bases between. Germline V gene data show CDR1 as MNHNY and CDR2 as SVGAGI (reference sequence). Sequencing input: peripheral blood. The receptor comes from an older woman with active or convalescent COVID-19. The chain combines TRBV6-6 with TRBJ2-5; tentative D call: TRBD2 (5 bases). CDR3 loop: CAKRRQQETQYF. Written as DNA, the CDR3 is TGTGCCAAGAGGAGGCAACAAGAGACCCAGTACTTC.